This TCR beta chain was profiled in a study of identical twins. V lost 3 bases and J lost 1, with 3 bases in between. Germline CDR1 reads ENHRY; CDR2 reads SYGVKD. CDR3 length equals 13 residues. TCRdb re-derived calls from the 5' RACE reads in MiXCR, one entry per CDR3 protein. The sample has about 890,000 distinct CDR3 sequences; 9% to 15% are singletons. In this sample, this clonotype turned up a few times. The same sample was also used in a study of yellow fever vaccine responses in identical twins.

Source material: PBMCs. The chain joins TRBV10-3 to TRBJ2-2; D call uncertain. The origin of this receptor is a woman under 30 in good health. CDR3: CAISEQNTGELFF. Here the CDR3 DNA reads TGTGCCATCAGTGAACAGAACACCGGGGAGCTGTTTTTT.